This T cell receptor (beta chain) was obtained from a study of regulatory T cells in long-lasting Graves disease. Study as a whole: Over 5 years of antithyroid drugs plus positive TSH receptor antibodies defined persistent Graves' disease.

Arm-PCR of CDR3 regions and iRepertoire HTBI primers were the basis on which TCR beta libraries were built. Using its own MiXCR run on the multiplex PCR reads, TCRdb lists one record per CDR3 protein. In the table there are under 500,000 distinct CDR3 sequences, roughly 20% of which are singletons. Study-level findings and limits: Among samples with persistent disease, TRBV28, TRBJ1-2 and TRBJ2-5 were favored. Peripheral blood was the sole material, not thyroid tissue. Public clonotype sharing was higher in persistent than newly diagnosed patients.

This clonotype was observed many times. Its antigen remains unidentified. Trimming removed 6 bases at V and 5 bases at J, with 16 bases between. The germline V gene encodes CDR1 MNHNS and CDR2 SASEGT. This CDR3 is built from 14 residues. Time point in this sample: persistent/refractory GD, antithyroid drugs over 5 years with positive TRAb. The TCR library used RNA extracted from PBMCs. The chain carries TRBV6-1 and TRBJ1-1; perhaps TRBD1 as D (5 bases). The material sequenced was peripheral blood mononuclear cells (PBMCs), taken when the disease was refractory, from a patient treated with antithyroid drugs. The receptor's source is a female donor with Graves disease. The CDR3 loop reads CASRTQGGRTEAFF. CDR3 DNA: TGTGCCAGCAGAACCCAGGGAGGGCGGACTGAAGCTTTCTTT.